This T cell receptor beta chain was sequenced for a study of cytomegalovirus exposure and HLA in healthy donors. Study outcomes and limitations: HLA alleles showed associations with some 17,000 TCR beta sequences in a later analysis, at a 0.05 false discovery rate.

In the PCR, 60 Vbeta and 13 Jbeta primers were used. Assay: immunoSEQ multiplex PCR; the TCRdb copy retains only in-frame clones and omits some. Of some 35,000 clones in the sample, 55% to 75% were seen once. Trimming shortened V by 2 bases and J by 6 bases, and 8 bases separated the two germline ends. Germline assignment: CDR1 SGHAT and CDR2 FQNNGV. CDR3 length: 14 residues. Details on this clone: Its matching antigen is unknown.

Input material: PBMCs. The chain uses TRBV11-2 and TRBJ1-6, with D maybe TRBD1 (5 bases). This clonotype was sampled from a man aged 25 to 40 in good health and CMV-seronegative. The chain's CDR3 is CASSLTGGNSPLHF. The CDR3 coding sequence is TGTGCCAGCAGCTTAACGGGGGGTAATTCACCCCTCCACTTT.